Listed here are 30 T cell receptor beta chains from one sample, sequenced in a study of cytomegalovirus exposure and HLA in healthy donors. The PCR made use of 60 Vbeta and 13 Jbeta primers. Clones were sequenced by immunoSEQ multiplex PCR, and TCRdb holds only the in-frame ones, with some missing. Here the sample spans fewer than 200,000 clones, approximately 82% being singletons. Sequencing was done on a sample of PBMCs. The source of these receptors is a male donor in good health and CMV-seronegative.

In its sample, this clone was seen a few times. The rearrangement uses TRBV7-6 and TRBJ2-3; 8 bases fit TRBD2. There are 15 residues in the CDR3. In germline, CDR1 is SGHVS, CDR2 FNYEAQ. V lost 4 bases, J lost 0 bases, and 3 bases stayed unmatched. CDR3 bases: TGTGCCAGCAGCTATAGCGGGACTAGCACAGATACGCAGTATTTT. Its translation is CASSYSGTSTDTQYF. The full variable domain, its missing parts supplied by reference TRBV7-6 and TRBJ2-3, is GAGVSQSPRYKVTKRGQDVALRCDPISGHVSLYWYRQALGQGPEFLTYFNYEAQQDKSGLPNDRFSAERPEGSISTLTIQRTEQRDSAMYRCASSYSGTSTDTQYFGPGTRLTVL.

V usage is TRBV28 and J usage is TRBJ2-3; D not certain. Trimming stripped 4 bases from V and 4 bases from J, with 6 bases between. Germline V gene sequence: CDR1 MDHEN, CDR2 SYDVKM. The CDR3 is 12 amino acids. Here the CDR3 reads CASSSTPDTQYF. CDR3 nucleotide sequence: TGTGCCAGCAGTTCCACACCAGATACGCAGTATTTT.

The gene calls are TRBV18 and TRBJ2-1, with TRBD1 matching 9 bases. The CDR3 covers 16 residues. Germline V gene sequence: CDR1 KGHSH, CDR2 LQKENI. J lost 6 bases, V lost 6 bases, and 12 bases had no gene match. The chain's CDR3 is CASSTSRGQGINEQFF. The CDR3, as DNA: TGTGCCAGCTCTACCTCCCGTGGACAGGGGATCAATGAGCAGTTCTTC.

The rearrangement links TRBV5-4 to TRBJ2-3; 8 nucleotides line up with TRBD1. V shed 4 bases, J shed 1 base, and the junction held 5 bases outside the gene matches. This CDR3 has 15 amino acids. Germline CDR1 and CDR2: SGHNT and YYREEE (reference sequence). This CDR3 reads CASSQTGGGTDTQYF. The CDR3 DNA follows: TGTGCCAGCAGCCAAACAGGGGGAGGCACAGATACGCAGTATTTT.

V and J are TRBV29-1 and TRBJ1-2; perhaps TRBD1 as D (5 bases). CDR1 is SQVTM, CDR2 ANQGSEA, per germline. Trimming left V 2 bases short and J 1 base short, with 8 bases between. The CDR3 has 13 amino acids. The CDR3 bases are TGCAGCGTTGAAAAGGGGTTTAACTATGGCTACACCTTC. Protein sequence: CSVEKGFNYGYTF.

The genes are TRBV19 and TRBJ1-1; 7 nucleotides match TRBD1. From germline, CDR1 is LNHDA and CDR2 SQIVND (reference sequence). The ends lost 5 bases at V and 7 bases at J; junction bases unmatched: 16. The CDR3 has 16 residues. CDR3 sequence: CASSLRGPGRKHEAFF. In nucleotides, the CDR3 is TGTGCCAGTAGTCTGAGGGGGCCTGGTAGAAAACATGAAGCTTTCTTT.

This chain links TRBV5-6 with TRBJ1-6; D may be TRBD1 (6 bases). V lost 0 bases, J lost 9 bases, and 13 bases lay in between. Per germline, CDR1 SGHDT and CDR2 YYEEEE. This CDR3 has 15 amino acids. CDR3 in DNA: TGTGCCAGCAGCTTGGGTGGCAGGGGATTTTCACCCCTCCACTTT. Amino acids: CASSLGGRGFSPLHF.

CDR3 loop: CASSLGRTSISYNEQFF. For the CDR3, the DNA is TGCGCCAGCAGCTTGGGCCGTACCTCTATCTCCTACAATGAGCAGTTCTTC. The rearrangement links TRBV5-1 to TRBJ2-1; D is unresolved. The CDR3 runs 17 residues. Between the trimmed V and J ends, which lost 0 bases and 0 bases, there was a span of 13 bases. Germline loops: CDR1 SGHRS, CDR2 YFSETQ.

This clone was seen a few times. The chain uses TRBV5-4 and TRBJ2-3; 9 nucleotides line up with TRBD2. This CDR3 is built from 17 residues. The V and J ends lost 2 bases and 0 bases, in that order; junction bases with no gene match: 7. Germline V gene sequence: CDR1 SGHNT, CDR2 YYREEE (reference sequence). This chain's CDR3 is CASSFSVLAGSTDTQYF. CDR3 coding DNA: TGTGCCAGCAGCTTCTCCGTTCTAGCGGGGAGCACAGATACGCAGTATTTT. The entire variable domain, with the rest obtained from reference TRBV5-4 and TRBJ2-3, is as follows: ETGVTQSPTHLIKTRGQQVTLRCSSQSGHNTVSWYQQALGQGPQFIFQYYREEENGRGNFPPRFSGLQFPNYSSELNVNALELDDSALYLCASSFSVLAGSTDTQYFGPGTRLTVL.

V usage is TRBV9 and J usage is TRBJ2-7; 11 bases match TRBD2. Germline V lookup: CDR1 SGDLS, CDR2 YYNGEE. The CDR3 extends over 17 amino acids. V lost 4 bases to trimming and J lost 3 bases; unmatched junction nucleotides: 12. Here the CDR3 DNA reads TGTGCCAGCAGCCCTACACCGGGACTAGCGGCCAACTACGAGCAGTACTTC. It yields the protein CASSPTPGLAANYEQYF.

The sample holds a few counts of this clone. The genes are TRBV19 and TRBJ1-4; maybe TRBD1 (5 bases). With 5 bases removed from V and 11 bases from J, the gap between germline ends came to 15 bases. This CDR3 has 13 amino acids. Germline CDR1 is LNHDA and CDR2 is SQIVND (reference sequence). DNA for the CDR3: TGTGCCAGTAGTCCTCATTGGGGGGGGAAACTGTTTTTT. This codes for CASSPHWGGKLFF. Supplemented by reference TRBV19 and TRBJ1-4, the full variable domain reads DGGITQSPKYLFRKEGQNVTLSCEQNLNHDAMYWYRQDPGQGLRLIYYSQIVNDFQKGDIAEGYSVSREKKESFPLTVTSAQKNPTAFYLCASSPHWGGKLFFGSGTQLSVL.

This chain links TRBV28 with TRBJ2-5; TRBD1 matches at 9 bases. The length of the CDR3 is 16 residues. Looked up from germline, CDR1 is MDHEN and CDR2 is SYDVKM. The V segment lost 3 bases and the J segment 7 bases; nucleotides outside the gene matches: 12. CDR3 sequence reads: CASSFLGQGVEGTQYF. The CDR3 nucleotides read TGTGCCAGCAGTTTTCTGGGACAGGGTGTTGAAGGGACCCAGTACTTC.

The chain employs TRBV27 and TRBJ1-5, with D perhaps TRBD1 (5 bases). This CDR3 is built from 17 residues. The germline CDR1 and CDR2 sequences are MNHEY and SMNVEV (reference sequence). The V gene lost 1 base and the J gene lost 1 base, with 14 bases spanning the gap. Here the CDR3 DNA reads TGTGCCAGCAGTTTATTCCAAACGGACACCAGCAATCAGCCCCAGCATTTT. This translates into CASSLFQTDTSNQPQHF.

This clone appeared once. V and J are TRBV27 and TRBJ2-5; D unclear. The length of the CDR3 is 15 residues. The germline V gene has CDR1 MNHEY and CDR2 SMNVEV (reference sequence). V dropped 0 bases and J dropped 1 base, with 9 bases sitting between them. The CDR3 DNA follows: TGTGCCAGCAGTTTATCCAAGCAACCCCAAGAGACCCAGTACTTC. Its translation is CASSLSKQPQETQYF.

The CDR3 sequence: CASSVRSQGSYGYTF. DNA of the CDR3: TGTGCCAGCAGTGTACGAAGTCAGGGCTCCTATGGCTACACCTTC. The V gene is TRBV6-5, the J gene TRBJ1-2, with D perhaps matching TRBD1 (5 bases). This CDR3 is built from 15 residues. The germline V and J ends were trimmed by 5 bases and 4 bases, with 17 bases remaining between them. Per the germline V gene, CDR1 is MNHEY and CDR2 is SVGAGI.

This clone was detected only once. The gene calls are TRBV13 and TRBJ2-5, with a possible D match to TRBD2 (6 bases). V gave up 7 bases and J gave up 6 bases, with 18 bases separating them. Germline CDR1 reads PRHDT; CDR2 reads FYEKMQ (reference sequence). The length of the CDR3 is 14 residues. CDR3 loop: CASTTTGGGQTQYF. The CDR3 DNA reads as TGTGCCAGCACCACCACCGGGGGAGGACAGACCCAGTACTTC. Combining the CDR3 with reference TRBV13 and TRBJ2-5 gives the whole variable domain AAGVIQSPRHLIKEKRETATLKCYPIPRHDTVYWYQQGPGQDPQFLISFYEKMQSDKGSIPDRFSAQQFSDYHSELNMSSLELGDSALYFCASTTTGGGQTQYFGPGTRLLVL.

In this sample, this clone turned up a few times. The chain is built from TRBV2 and TRBJ1-4; 9 bases agree with TRBD1. V dropped 6 bases and J dropped 7; count of bases not matched to a gene: 9. CDR1 and CDR2 from the germline V gene are SNHLY and FYNNEI. The CDR3 totals 15 residues. CDR3 sequence (DNA): TGTGCCAGCAGGCCTAACAGGGGGCGAGGTGAAAAACTGTTTTTT. It specifies CASRPNRGRGEKLFF.

This clone was recorded a few times. V is TRBV25-1 and J is TRBJ2-7, with TRBD2 as a possible D gene (5 bases). Trimming stripped 2 bases from V and 0 bases from J, with 14 bases between. In germline, CDR1 is MGHDK, CDR2 SYGVNS. The CDR3 spans 16 residues. Here the CDR3 reads CASSEAVGMPSYEQYF. CDR3 in DNA: TGTGCCAGCAGTGAAGCTGTCGGGATGCCCTCCTACGAGCAGTACTTC.

The chain is built from TRBV4-2 and TRBJ2-7, with 9 bases identical to TRBD1. The V gene end was trimmed by 5 bases and the J gene end by 4 bases; junction bases not matched to a gene: 6. CDR1 LGHNA and CDR2 YNFKEQ come from the germline V gene. The CDR3 spans 14 residues. The CDR3: CASSEGQGKYEQYF. The CDR3 DNA reads as TGTGCCAGCAGCGAGGGACAGGGAAAGTACGAGCAGTACTTC.

This chain connects TRBV6-5 to TRBJ2-7, with a possible D match to TRBD2 (6 bases). The CDR3 covers 15 residues. Germline CDR1 reads MNHEY; CDR2 reads SVGAGI. The V gene lost 2 bases and the J gene lost 4 bases, with 15 bases spanning the gap. The chain's CDR3 is CASSYAGLVMYEQYF. As DNA, the CDR3 is TGTGCCAGCAGTTACGCGGGGCTAGTCATGTACGAGCAGTACTTC.

The chain carries TRBV6-5 and TRBJ2-3; D is perhaps TRBD1 (6 bases). The CDR3 consists of 15 residues. Germline loops: CDR1 MNHEY, CDR2 SVGAGI. Trimming left V 3 bases short and J 2 bases short, with 12 bases between. CDR3 DNA sequence: TGTGCCAGCAGTTATGGGGGCCCCAACACAGATACGCAGTATTTT. Amino acids: CASSYGGPNTDTQYF.

The rearrangement links TRBV5-1 to TRBJ1-4, with 7 bases matching TRBD1. CDR1 and CDR2 from the germline V gene are SGHRS and YFSETQ. The CDR3 is 15 amino acids. V lost 4 bases to trimming and J lost 11 bases; unmatched junction nucleotides: 14. The CDR3 reads CASSIGGQVPGKLFF. CDR3 bases: TGCGCCAGCAGCATCGGCGGACAGGTACCGGGGAAACTGTTTTTT.

This sequence joins TRBV5-4 and TRBJ2-3; no clear D. Trimming removed 0 bases at V and 5 bases at J, with 10 bases between. The CDR3 extends over 14 amino acids. CDR1 SGHNT and CDR2 YYREEE come from the germline V gene (reference sequence). CDR3 sequence: CASSLGLVRDTQYF. In DNA, the CDR3 is TGTGCCAGCAGCTTGGGGCTAGTGCGAGATACGCAGTATTTT. The full variable domain, in which reference TRBV5-4 and TRBJ2-3 provide the parts outside the CDR3, is ETGVTQSPTHLIKTRGQQVTLRCSSQSGHNTVSWYQQALGQGPQFIFQYYREEENGRGNFPPRFSGLQFPNYSSELNVNALELDDSALYLCASSLGLVRDTQYFGPGTRLTVL.

The CDR3 here is CASSRGQATGELFF. The CDR3 nucleotides are TGTGCCAGCAGCCGCGGACAAGCCACCGGGGAGCTGTTTTTT. The V call is TRBV7-3, the J call TRBJ2-2, with D maybe TRBD1 (5 bases). The CDR3 is 14 residues long. Germline V lookup: CDR1 SGHTA, CDR2 FQGTGA. Trimming shortened V by 5 bases and J by 4 bases, and 11 bases separated the two germline ends.

This chain links TRBV15 with TRBJ1-1; 9 nucleotides line up with TRBD1. With 6 bases clipped from V and 5 bases from J, the junction kept 4 bases outside the gene matches. The germline V gene has CDR1 LNHNV and CDR2 YYDKDF (reference sequence). There are 13 residues in the CDR3. The CDR3 coding sequence is TGTGCCACCAGGGGGGACAGGGCAACTGAAGCTTTCTTT. Translation gives CATRGDRATEAFF.

This chain connects TRBV9 to TRBJ2-5; D is possibly TRBD2 (5 bases). V was trimmed by 3 bases and J by 1 base, leaving 13 bases between them. Germline assignment: CDR1 SGDLS and CDR2 YYNGEE. The CDR3 contains 15 residues. The CDR3 coding sequence is TGTGCCAGCAGCGAGGGAGTGTTGGGCCAAGAGACCCAGTACTTC. Protein product: CASSEGVLGQETQYF.

This sequence joins TRBV6-6 and TRBJ1-3; the D is unclear. The V gene's germline CDR1 is MNHNY and CDR2 SVGAGI (reference sequence). Trimming removed 4 bases at V and 0 bases at J, with 4 bases between. The CDR3 has 13 residues. DNA for the CDR3: TGTGCCAGCAGTTCAATCTCTGGAAACACCATATATTTT. Its protein product is CASSSISGNTIYF.

The chain recombines TRBV27 with TRBJ2-2; a weak D match, TRBD2 (6 bases). The germline CDR1 and CDR2 sequences are MNHEY and SMNVEV (reference sequence). The CDR3 is made up of 15 amino acids. The CDR3 is CENNRRELVTGELFF. For the CDR3, the DNA is TGTGAAAACAACAGGAGGGAGCTGGTCACCGGGGAGCTGTTTTTT.

V usage is TRBV6-1 and J usage is TRBJ1-5, with TRBD1 matching over 7 bases. Trimming at V came to 8 bases and at J to 2 bases, leaving 3 bases not matched to a gene. The CDR3 covers 13 residues. The germline gives CDR1 MNHNS, CDR2 SASEGT. The CDR3, as DNA: TGTGCCAGCGACAGGGTTCGCAATCAGCCCCAGCATTTT. The encoded protein is CASDRVRNQPQHF.

CDR3 protein: CASSFGQGSSYEQYF. The CDR3 coding sequence is TGTGCCAGCAGCTTTGGACAGGGGAGCTCCTACGAGCAGTACTTC. The genes are TRBV7-8 and TRBJ2-7; 9 nucleotides align to TRBD1. J was trimmed by 0 bases and V by 3 bases; bases with no gene match: 3. Per germline, CDR1 SGHVS and CDR2 FQNEAQ. The CDR3 contains 15 residues.